These 25 T cell receptor beta chains were sequenced from one sample in a study of cytomegalovirus exposure and HLA in healthy donors. Some clones are missing from TCRdb's copy, which holds only in-frame ones; the method was immunoSEQ multiplex PCR. The table lists tens of thousands of clones, 85% to 95% of them singletons. The sequenced sample was PBMCs. The receptor set was obtained from a woman under 30 in good health and CMV-seronegative.

The rearrangement uses TRBV4-1 and TRBJ1-1; maybe TRBD1 (6 bases). V lost 6 bases, J lost 0 bases, and 11 bases lay in between. The germline gives CDR1 MGHRA, CDR2 YSYEKL. This CDR3 has 14 residues. The CDR3 DNA reads TGCGCCAGCAGTATAGGACAGATGAACACTGAAGCTTTCTTT. As protein: CASSIGQMNTEAFF.

The chain is built from TRBV7-6 and TRBJ1-1, with no clear D. From germline, CDR1 is SGHVS and CDR2 FNYEAQ. The V gene lost 0 bases and the J gene lost 7 bases, with 9 bases spanning the gap. The CDR3 is 13 residues long. This chain's CDR3 is CASSLASHYEAFF. DNA for the CDR3: TGTGCCAGCAGCTTAGCGTCTCACTATGAAGCTTTCTTT.

The rearrangement joins TRBV7-8 to TRBJ2-1, with 7 nucleotides matching TRBD2. The CDR3 is 15 amino acids. CDR1 SGHVS and CDR2 FQNEAQ come from the germline V gene. The junction had 3 bases not matched to a gene; V was cut back by 0 bases and J by 4 bases. CDR3 region: CASSLAGGEYNEQFF. The CDR3 DNA reads as TGTGCCAGCAGCTTAGCGGGGGGGGAGTACAATGAGCAGTTCTTC. The variable domain in full, with the rest retrieved from reference TRBV7-8 and TRBJ2-1, is GAGVSQSPRYKVAKRGQDVALRCDPISGHVSLFWYQQALGQGPEFLTYFQNEAQLDKSGLPSDRFFAERPEGSVSTLKIQRTQQEDSAVYLCASSLAGGEYNEQFFGPGTRLTVL.

This rearrangement joins TRBV5-4 to TRBJ2-1; 13 nucleotides match TRBD2. This CDR3 contains 14 residues. The junction had 6 bases not matched to a gene; V was cut back by 6 bases and J by 9 bases. Germline V lookup: CDR1 SGHNT, CDR2 YYREEE (reference sequence). The CDR3 loop is CASIGGLAGFEQFF. The CDR3 DNA reads as TGTGCCAGCATAGGGGGACTAGCGGGGTTTGAGCAGTTCTTC.

V is TRBV6-5 and J is TRBJ2-1; TRBD2 aligns across 8 bases. The CDR3 length is 15 residues. Germline V gene sequence: CDR1 MNHEY, CDR2 SVGAGI. V shed 4 bases, J shed 7 bases, and the junction held 9 bases outside the gene matches. The CDR3, as DNA: TGTGCCAGCAGTTCCCCAGCGCGGGGGGTAAATGAGCAGTTCTTC. This encodes CASSSPARGVNEQFF.

CDR3 sequence: CASSHPGQFPSSGNTIYF. The CDR3 DNA reads as TGCGCCAGCAGCCACCCGGGACAGTTCCCGAGCTCTGGAAACACCATATATTTT. This sequence joins TRBV4-1 and TRBJ1-3; 7 positions agree with TRBD1. The CDR3 spans 18 residues. J was trimmed by 0 bases and V by 3 bases; bases with no gene match: 11. The germline V gene has CDR1 MGHRA and CDR2 YSYEKL.

V usage is TRBV7-2 and J usage is TRBJ2-1, with TRBD2 matching 8 bases. CDR1 is SGHTA, CDR2 FQGNSA, per germline. V shed 0 bases and J 5 bases; nucleotides not matched to a gene: 6. The CDR3 covers 16 residues. CDR3: CASSLAGTRSHNEQFF. The CDR3 DNA reads TGTGCCAGCAGCTTAGCAGGGACTAGGTCCCACAATGAGCAGTTCTTC.

In this sample, this clone turned up once. The genes are TRBV15 and TRBJ1-5; 11 bases line up with TRBD1. Germline V gene sequence: CDR1 LNHNV, CDR2 YYDKDF (reference sequence). After removal of 5 bases from V and 11 bases from J, the junction contained 8 bases not matched to a gene. CDR3 size: 14 residues. The CDR3 loop reads CATSRDRGSGTQHF. CDR3 sequence (DNA): TGTGCCACCAGCCGGGACAGGGGGTCTGGGACCCAGCATTTT. The whole variable domain, remainder taken from reference TRBV15 and TRBJ1-5, is DAMVIQNPRYQVTQFGKPVTLSCSQTLNHNVMYWYQQKSSQAPKLLFHYYDKDFNNEADTPDNFQSRRPNTSFCFLDIRSPGLGDTAMYLCATSRDRGSGTQHFGDGTRLSIL.

V and J are TRBV7-9 and TRBJ2-1; 13 bases map to TRBD2. The CDR3 covers 16 residues. The germline CDR1 and CDR2 sequences are SEHNR and FQNEAQ (reference sequence). The V and J ends lost 1 base and 9 bases, in that order; junction bases with no gene match: 6. The CDR3 region is CASSLGLAGGWGEQFF. The CDR3 DNA reads as TGTGCCAGCAGCTTAGGACTAGCGGGAGGATGGGGTGAGCAGTTCTTC.

The V and J genes are TRBV5-1 and TRBJ2-2, with a weak D call TRBD1 (6 bases). V was pared by 4 bases and J by 8 bases, with 9 bases between. Germline values: CDR1 SGHRS, CDR2 YFSETQ. This CDR3 has 12 residues. CDR3 DNA sequence: TGCGCCAGCAGCAAGGGGACAGGGGAGCTGTTTTTT. Protein product: CASSKGTGELFF.

The rearrangement uses TRBV14 and TRBJ1-2, with D unresolved. The germline CDR1 and CDR2 sequences are SGHDN and FVKESK. Trimming took off 0 bases at V and 7 bases at J, with 12 bases between the two ends. The CDR3 totals 14 residues. CDR3 sequence: CASSQERWQVGYTF. For the CDR3, the DNA is TGTGCCAGCAGCCAAGAGAGATGGCAGGTTGGCTACACCTTC.

This sequence joins TRBV4-1 and TRBJ2-5; 8 positions agree with TRBD1. The CDR3 runs 17 residues. Per the germline V gene, CDR1 is MGHRA and CDR2 is YSYEKL. Germline trimming cut 2 bases from V and 3 bases from J; bases unmatched to any gene: 11. The CDR3 DNA sequence: TGCGCCAGCAGCCAACTAGGGCAGGGGGCGTCAGAAGAGACCCAGTACTTC. Translating it yields CASSQLGQGASEETQYF.

The chain uses TRBV11-2 and TRBJ2-7; D is unclear. The CDR3 spans 13 residues. V lost 3 bases and J 5 bases, leaving 11 bases between the germline ends. Germline V gene sequence: CDR1 SGHAT, CDR2 FQNNGV. CDR3 DNA: TGTGCCAGCAGCTTGTTTGGTGGCCACGAGCAGTACTTC. It encodes CASSLFGGHEQYF.

The J gene is TRBJ1-1, the V gene TRBV18, with unresolved D. This CDR3 is built from 14 residues. CDR1 and CDR2 from the germline V gene are KGHSH and LQKENI. Trimming removed 5 bases at V and 5 bases at J, with 15 bases between. The CDR3 nucleotides are TGTGCCAGCTCAACCCAGCCTATAGCTACTGAAGCTTTCTTT. It encodes CASSTQPIATEAFF.

This clone has just one count. The CDR3 region has the DNA TGTGCCAGCAGTTACCGGAATGGCGGTACTGAAGCTTTCTTT. Translated: CASSYRNGGTEAFF. This rearrangement joins TRBV6-6 to TRBJ1-1, with D hard to call. The CDR3 covers 14 residues. Per germline, CDR1 MNHNY and CDR2 SVGAGI (reference sequence). V lost 2 bases and J 5 bases, leaving 12 bases between the germline ends.

The chain has TRBV5-6 and TRBJ1-5, with unresolved D. The CDR3 runs 16 residues. Germline CDR1 SGHDT, CDR2 YYEEEE. Trimming pared 2 bases from V and 0 bases from J, leaving 12 bases between. For the CDR3, the DNA is TGTGCCAGCAGCTTTTTAGGCGGCCCTAGCAATCAGCCCCAGCATTTT. It translates to CASSFLGGPSNQPQHF. The full variable domain, its missing parts supplied by reference TRBV5-6 and TRBJ1-5, is DAGVTQSPTHLIKTRGQQVTLRCSPKSGHDTVSWYQQALGQGPQFIFQYYEEEERQRGNFPDRFSGHQFPNYSSELNVNALLLGDSALYLCASSFLGGPSNQPQHFGDGTRLSIL.

J is TRBJ1-2 and V is TRBV6-4; possible D gene TRBD1, 6 bases. Germline-derived CDR1 and CDR2 are MRHNA and SNTAGT. V lost 3 bases, J lost 8 bases, and 13 bases lay in between. The CDR3 loop spans 13 amino acids. The CDR3 region has the DNA TGTGCCAGCAGTGAAGGGGGGGGTTACGGCTACACCTTC. It is translated as CASSEGGGYGYTF.

The chain is built from TRBV7-2 and TRBJ2-1, with D maybe TRBD1 (6 bases). V lost 11 bases and J 1 base, leaving 15 bases between the germline ends. The CDR3 contains 14 residues. Looked up from germline, CDR1 is SGHTA and CDR2 is FQGNSA. The CDR3 sequence: CAGSGDHSYNEQFF. The CDR3 DNA is TGTGCCGGATCAGGGGACCATTCCTACAATGAGCAGTTCTTC.

The genes are TRBV7-9 and TRBJ2-7; D remains ambiguous. With 2 bases removed from V and 2 bases from J, the gap between germline ends came to 7 bases. The CDR3 runs to 13 residues. Per germline, CDR1 SEHNR and CDR2 FQNEAQ (reference sequence). In DNA, the CDR3 is TGTGCCAGCAGCTTACTAAGTCCCTACGAGCAGTACTTC. This codes for CASSLLSPYEQYF. The full variable domain, completed using reference TRBV7-9 and TRBJ2-7, is DTGVSQNPRHKITKRGQNVTFRCDPISEHNRLYWYRQTLGQGPEFLTYFQNEAQLEKSRLLSDRFSAERPKGSFSTLEIQRTEQGDSAMYLCASSLLSPYEQYFGPGTRLTVT.

J is TRBJ2-2 and V is TRBV9, with 8 bases identical to TRBD2. V shed 2 bases and J 4 bases; nucleotides not matched to a gene: 10. CDR1 SGDLS and CDR2 YYNGEE come from the germline V gene. CDR3 length: 17 residues. The CDR3: CASSVPQREPGTGELFF. The CDR3 nucleotides read TGTGCCAGCAGCGTCCCCCAGCGGGAGCCTGGCACCGGGGAGCTGTTTTTT. Variable domain in full (rest from reference TRBV9 and TRBJ2-2): DSGVTQTPKHLITATGQRVTLRCSPRSGDLSVYWYQQSLDQGLQFLIQYYNGEERAKGNILERFSAQQFPDLHSELNLSSLELGDSALYFCASSVPQREPGTGELFFGEGSRLTVL.

The V gene is TRBV19, the J gene TRBJ1-2; D is unresolved. Deletions cut 4 bases from V and 5 bases from J, with 11 bases between. This CDR3 contains 13 residues. Germline V lookup: CDR1 LNHDA, CDR2 SQIVND (reference sequence). The CDR3: CASSTSPRYGYTF. As DNA, the CDR3 is TGTGCCAGTAGTACGAGTCCTCGTTATGGCTACACCTTC.

The rearrangement links TRBV7-9 to TRBJ2-4, with D possibly being TRBD1 (6 bases). With 4 bases removed from V and 0 bases from J, the gap between germline ends came to 19 bases. The CDR3 extends over 18 amino acids. Germline V lookup: CDR1 SEHNR, CDR2 FQNEAQ (reference sequence). The chain's CDR3 is CASSSGRGPRLAKNIQYF. The CDR3, as DNA: TGTGCCAGCAGCTCAGGCAGGGGACCACGTTTAGCCAAAAACATTCAGTACTTC.

The gene calls are TRBV9 and TRBJ2-3; possibly TRBD1 for D (5 bases). Trimming pared 0 bases from V and 3 bases from J, leaving 20 bases between. The CDR3 is 18 amino acids. Per the germline V gene, CDR1 is SGDLS and CDR2 is YYNGEE. The chain's CDR3 is CASSVGMGTGRMTDTQYF. The CDR3 nucleotides are TGTGCCAGCAGCGTAGGGATGGGAACAGGTCGTATGACAGATACGCAGTATTTT.

V usage is TRBV6-6 and J usage is TRBJ2-7, with unresolved D. V lost 6 bases, J lost 3 bases, and 18 bases lay in between. In germline, CDR1 is MNHNY, CDR2 SVGAGI (reference sequence). This CDR3 contains 15 residues. For the CDR3, the DNA is TGTGCCAGCAGCAAACGGTTGTCATGGGGCTACGAGCAGTACGTC. Encoded protein: CASSKRLSWGYEQYV.

The J gene is TRBJ1-1, the V gene TRBV10-3; TRBD1 matches at 9 bases. Germline trimming cut 5 bases from V and 1 base from J; bases unmatched to any gene: 2. The CDR3 contains 14 residues. Per germline, CDR1 ENHRY and CDR2 SYGVKD. The CDR3 DNA sequence: TGTGCCATCAGTAGGACAGGGGCGAACACTGAAGCTTTCTTT. The encoded protein is CAISRTGANTEAFF.